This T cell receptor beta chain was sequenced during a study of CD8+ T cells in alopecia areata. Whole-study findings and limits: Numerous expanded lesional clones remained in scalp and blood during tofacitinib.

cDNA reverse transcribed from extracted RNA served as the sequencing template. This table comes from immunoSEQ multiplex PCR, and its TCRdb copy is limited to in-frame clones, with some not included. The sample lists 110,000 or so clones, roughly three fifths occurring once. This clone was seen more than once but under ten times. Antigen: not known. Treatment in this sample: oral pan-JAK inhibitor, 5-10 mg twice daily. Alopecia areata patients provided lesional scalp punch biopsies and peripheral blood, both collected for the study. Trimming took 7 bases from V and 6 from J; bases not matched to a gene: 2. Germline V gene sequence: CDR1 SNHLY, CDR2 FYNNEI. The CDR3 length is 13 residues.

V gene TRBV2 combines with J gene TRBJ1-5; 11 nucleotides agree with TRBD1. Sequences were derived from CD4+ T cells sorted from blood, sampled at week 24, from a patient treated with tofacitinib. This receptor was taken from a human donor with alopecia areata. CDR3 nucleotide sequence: TGTGCCAGCACCGGGACAGGGGGTCAGCCCCAGCATTTT. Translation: CASTGTGGQPQHF.